What follows is one T cell receptor beta chain and its context. No antigen is known for it. Per the original data handling: Filtering differed since immunoSEQ provided only junctions, with no quality scores. Clones were sequenced by immunoSEQ multiplex PCR, and TCRdb holds only the in-frame ones, with some missing. From that table come the V and J calls and clone size; the DNA was used to work out D and trimming. The data show around 580,000 clones, 98% seen once. With V trimmed by 5 bases and J by 4 bases, 4 bases remained unmatched. Germline CDR1 SGHVS, CDR2 FNYEAQ. The CDR3 is 14 amino acids. Cells designated naive CD8 were CD45RO-negative and were positively selected for CCR7, with terminally differentiated effector memory CD45RA+ cells excluded. All donors were Caucasian adults living in Nashville, Tennessee. The data stem from a study of shared clonotypes between healthy human individuals. Findings of the study overall: Rarefaction analysis demonstrated incomplete sorted-subset sequencing notwithstanding large depth.

The receptor comes from a man aged 25 to 40 in good health. Sequencing was done on a sample of naive CD8+ T cells sorted from blood. The chain has TRBV7-6 and TRBJ2-2; 7 bases fit TRBD1. CDR3 protein: CASSAGTATGELFF. DNA for the CDR3: TGTGCCAGCAGCGCCGGGACAGCCACCGGGGAGCTGTTTTTT.